One sample yielded the 2 T cell receptor beta chains listed below, sequenced in a study of blood T cell repertoires in COVID-19. Produced via immunoSEQ multiplex PCR; TCRdb's table is partial and in-frame only. The sample has about 100,000 clones; 80% are singletons. Material: peripheral blood. The receptors here all came from a man between 65 and 85 years old with active or convalescent COVID-19.

The chain has TRBV7-3 and TRBJ1-4; D not certain. The CDR3 length is 15 residues. Germline V gene data show CDR1 as SGHTA and CDR2 as FQGTGA. The V gene lost 1 base and the J gene lost 7 bases, with 13 bases spanning the gap. The CDR3 region is CASSLNGEAGEKLFF. The CDR3 coding sequence is TGTGCCAGCAGCTTAAACGGTGAAGCGGGTGAAAAACTGTTTTTT.

CDR3 coding DNA: TGCAGCGCGACAGGGAGTTTATCGGGTGTTGACTATGGCTACACCTTC. Translating it yields CSATGSLSGVDYGYTF. The rearrangement uses TRBV29-1 and TRBJ1-2; 7 positions agree with TRBD1. V shed 7 bases and J 3 bases; nucleotides not matched to a gene: 17. Germline values: CDR1 SQVTM, CDR2 ANQGSEA. This CDR3 is 16 amino acids long.